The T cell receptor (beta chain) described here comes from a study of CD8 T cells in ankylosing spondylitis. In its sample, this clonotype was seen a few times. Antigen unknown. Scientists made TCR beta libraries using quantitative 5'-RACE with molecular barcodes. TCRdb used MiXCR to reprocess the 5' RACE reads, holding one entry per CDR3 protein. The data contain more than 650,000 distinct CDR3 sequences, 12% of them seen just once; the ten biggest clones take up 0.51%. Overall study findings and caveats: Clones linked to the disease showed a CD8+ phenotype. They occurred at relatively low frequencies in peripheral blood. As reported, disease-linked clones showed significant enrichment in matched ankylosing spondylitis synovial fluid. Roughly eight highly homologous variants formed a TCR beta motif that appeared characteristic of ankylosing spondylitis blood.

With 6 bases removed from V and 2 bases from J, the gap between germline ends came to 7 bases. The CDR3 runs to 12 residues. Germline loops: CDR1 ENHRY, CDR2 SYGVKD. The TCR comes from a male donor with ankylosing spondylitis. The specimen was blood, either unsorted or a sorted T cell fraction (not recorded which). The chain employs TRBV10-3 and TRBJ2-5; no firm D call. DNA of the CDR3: TGTGCCATCAGAGCAGGACAAGAGACCCAGTACTTC. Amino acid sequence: CAIRAGQETQYF.